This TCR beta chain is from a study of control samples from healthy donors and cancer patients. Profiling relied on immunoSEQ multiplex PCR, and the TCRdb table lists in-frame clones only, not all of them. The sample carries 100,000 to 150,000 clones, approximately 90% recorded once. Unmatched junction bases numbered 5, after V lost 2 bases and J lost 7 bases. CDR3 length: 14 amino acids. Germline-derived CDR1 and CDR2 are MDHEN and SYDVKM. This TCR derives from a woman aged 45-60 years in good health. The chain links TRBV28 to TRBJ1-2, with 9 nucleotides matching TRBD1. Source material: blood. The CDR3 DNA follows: TGTGCCAGCAGTTTAGGGACAGGGTCTGCTGGCTACACCTTC. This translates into CASSLGTGSAGYTF.